The source of this T cell receptor beta chain is a study of T cells in Graves' hyperthyroidism and ophthalmopathy. The authors deemed Graves' hyperthyroidism stable absent ophthalmopathy progression within 18 months. This CDR3 is 15 amino acids long. Trimming left V 3 bases short and J 6 bases short, with 14 bases between. CDR1 and CDR2 (germline): LGHNA, YNFKEQ. From RNA transcripts, TCR beta CDR3 regions were amplified. The study used the HTBI primer set for a first-round RT-PCR of the TCR CDR3. TCRdb ran MiXCR on the multiplex PCR reads and lists one entry per CDR3 protein. The table lists more than 300,000 distinct CDR3 sequences, approximately 15% of them singletons. About this clonotype: A much larger clone sits a single nucleotide away, making a read error possible.

The source material was blood. The source of this sequence is a woman aged 55-75 years with Graves' hyperthyroidism. The V gene is TRBV4-2, the J gene TRBJ2-2, with D possibly TRBD2 on 7 matching bases. The CDR3 protein is CASSHGGQRSGELFF. CDR3 nucleotide sequence: TGTGCCAGCAGCCACGGGGGGCAAAGGTCCGGGGAGCTGTTTTTT.